This entry concerns a single T cell receptor (beta chain). These data belong to a study of blood T cell repertoires in COVID-19. Looking at the study overall: Donors in the United States, Italy and Spain gave samples during acute or convalescent COVID-19. PBMCs, B-cell-depleted T cells, or T cells were the source of the cDNA or gDNA that made up the material.

CDR1 MNHEY and CDR2 SVGAGI come from the germline V gene. CDR3 size: 14 residues. After removal of 6 bases from V and 0 bases from J, the junction contained 1 base not matched to a gene. The data were produced by immunoSEQ multiplex PCR, yet TCRdb's version contains in-frame clones alone and is incomplete. Among roughly 350,000 clones, 85% to 90% were seen once, and the ten largest hold 5.5% to 7.5%. The specimen sequenced was peripheral blood. The clonotype was recovered from a woman aged 70-85 years with COVID-19, enrolled during active disease. The rearrangement uses TRBV6-5 and TRBJ2-7, with 11 positions matching TRBD1. DNA of the CDR3: TGTGCCAGCAGAGGGACAGGGGGCTCCTACGAGCAGTACTTC. It codes for CASRGTGGSYEQYF.